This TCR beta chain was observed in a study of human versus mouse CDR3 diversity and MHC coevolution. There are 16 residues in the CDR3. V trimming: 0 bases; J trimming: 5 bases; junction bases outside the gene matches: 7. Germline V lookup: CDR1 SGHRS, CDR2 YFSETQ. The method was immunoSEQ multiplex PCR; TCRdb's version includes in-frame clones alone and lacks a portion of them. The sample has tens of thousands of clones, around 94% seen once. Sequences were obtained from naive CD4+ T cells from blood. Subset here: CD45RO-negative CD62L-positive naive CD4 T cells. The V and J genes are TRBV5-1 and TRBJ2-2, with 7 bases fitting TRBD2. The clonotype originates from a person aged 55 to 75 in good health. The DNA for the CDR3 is TGCGCCAGCAGCTTGGCCTCGGCGGGAGTAACCGGGGAGCTGTTTTTT. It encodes CASSLASAGVTGELFF. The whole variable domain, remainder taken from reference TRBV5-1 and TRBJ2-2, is KAGVTQTPRYLIKTRGQQVTLSCSPISGHRSVSWYQQTPGQGLQFLFEYFSETQRNKGNFPGRFSGRQFSNSRSEMNVSTLELGDSALYLCASSLASAGVTGELFFGEGSRLTVL.